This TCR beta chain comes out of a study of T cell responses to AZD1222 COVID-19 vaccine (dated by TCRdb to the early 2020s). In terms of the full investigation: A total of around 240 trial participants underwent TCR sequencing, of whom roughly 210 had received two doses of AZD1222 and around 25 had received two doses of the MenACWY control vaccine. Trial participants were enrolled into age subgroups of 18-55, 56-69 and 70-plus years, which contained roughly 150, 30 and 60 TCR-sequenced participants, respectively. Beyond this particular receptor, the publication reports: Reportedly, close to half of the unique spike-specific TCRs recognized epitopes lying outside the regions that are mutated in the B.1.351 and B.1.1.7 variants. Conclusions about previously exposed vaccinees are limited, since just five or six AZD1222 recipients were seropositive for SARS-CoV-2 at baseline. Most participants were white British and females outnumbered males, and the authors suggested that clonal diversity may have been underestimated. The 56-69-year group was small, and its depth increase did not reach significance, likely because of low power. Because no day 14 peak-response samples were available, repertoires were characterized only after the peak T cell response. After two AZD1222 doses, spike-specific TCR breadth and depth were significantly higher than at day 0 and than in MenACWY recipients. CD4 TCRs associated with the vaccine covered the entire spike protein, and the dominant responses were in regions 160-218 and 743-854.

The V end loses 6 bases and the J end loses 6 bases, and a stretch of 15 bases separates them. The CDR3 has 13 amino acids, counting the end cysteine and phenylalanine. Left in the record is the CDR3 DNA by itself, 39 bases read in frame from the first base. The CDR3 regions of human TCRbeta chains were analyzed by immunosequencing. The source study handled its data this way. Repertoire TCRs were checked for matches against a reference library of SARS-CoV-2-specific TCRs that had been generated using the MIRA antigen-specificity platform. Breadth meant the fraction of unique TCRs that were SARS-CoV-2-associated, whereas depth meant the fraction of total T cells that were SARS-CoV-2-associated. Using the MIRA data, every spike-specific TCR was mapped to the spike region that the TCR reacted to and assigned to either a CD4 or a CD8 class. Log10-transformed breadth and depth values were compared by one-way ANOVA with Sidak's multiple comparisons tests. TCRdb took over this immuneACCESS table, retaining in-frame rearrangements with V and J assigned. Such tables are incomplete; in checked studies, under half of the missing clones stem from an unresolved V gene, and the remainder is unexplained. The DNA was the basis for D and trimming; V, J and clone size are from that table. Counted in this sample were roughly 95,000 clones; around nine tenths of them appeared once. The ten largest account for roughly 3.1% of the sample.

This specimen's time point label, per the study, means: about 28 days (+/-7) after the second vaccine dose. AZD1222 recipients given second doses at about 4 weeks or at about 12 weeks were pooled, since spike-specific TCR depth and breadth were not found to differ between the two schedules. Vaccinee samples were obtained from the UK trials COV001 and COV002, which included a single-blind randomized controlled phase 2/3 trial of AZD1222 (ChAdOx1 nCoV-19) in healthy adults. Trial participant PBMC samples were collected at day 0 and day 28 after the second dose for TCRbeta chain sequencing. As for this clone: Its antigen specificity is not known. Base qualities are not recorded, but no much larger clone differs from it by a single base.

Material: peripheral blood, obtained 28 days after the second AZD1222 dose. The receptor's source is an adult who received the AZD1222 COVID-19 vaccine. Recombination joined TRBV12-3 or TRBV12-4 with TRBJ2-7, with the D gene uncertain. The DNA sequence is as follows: TGTGCCAGCAGCCTTCACGTAAAGGGCGAGCAGTACTTC. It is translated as CASSLHVKGEQYF.